The 31 T cell receptor beta chains presented below share a single source sample, sequenced in a study of early T cells in non-severe SARS-CoV-2 infection. TCRdb reprocessed the 5' RACE reads with MiXCR, giving one entry per CDR3 protein. The sample lists some 77,000 distinct CDR3 sequences, roughly 9.4% occurring once. The sample was whole blood. These receptors all stem from an adult who was a healthcare worker with PCR-confirmed SARS-CoV-2 infection or an uninfected control (not recorded which).

Worth noting for this clonotype: Just one base apart from a much larger clone, this may be a read error. The chain carries TRBV5-1 and TRBJ1-1; a possible D gene is TRBD1 (5 bases). There are 14 residues in the CDR3. Germline V CDR1 and CDR2: SGHRS, YFSETQ. CDR3: CVSSPIGAPTEAFF. CDR3 DNA: TGCGTCAGCAGCCCTATAGGGGCGCCCACTGAAGCTTTCTTT.

This clonotype showed up many times. The rearrangement links TRBV28 to TRBJ1-5; D unclear. This CDR3 has 16 amino acids. Germline CDR1 MDHEN, CDR2 SYDVKM. V lost 7 bases, J lost 2 bases, and 18 bases lay in between. CDR3 region: CASTGVAAGGNQPQHF. CDR3 DNA sequence: TGTGCCAGCACCGGGGTGGCGGCCGGGGGCAATCAGCCCCAGCATTTT.

The rearrangement links TRBV7-2 to TRBJ1-2, with 7 bases identical to TRBD1. The CDR3 loop spans 17 amino acids. Trimming took 4 bases from V and 5 from J; bases not matched to a gene: 16. The germline V gene encodes CDR1 SGHTA and CDR2 FQGNSA. The DNA of the CDR3 is TGTGCCAGCAGCTCTCCGAAGACAGGGCGGATGACGTATGGCTACACCTTC. This gives the protein CASSSPKTGRMTYGYTF.

This clonotype was counted ten times or more. This sequence joins TRBV6-1 and TRBJ2-2, with D tentatively TRBD1 (5 bases). The CDR3 spans 15 residues. V was shortened by 8 bases and J by 0 bases, with 13 bases between the two germline ends. Germline V lookup: CDR1 MNHNS, CDR2 SASEGT. The CDR3 loop is CASGLKTANTGELFF. As DNA, the CDR3 is TGTGCCAGCGGGCTGAAGACAGCGAACACCGGGGAGCTGTTTTTT.

This clonotype showed up many times. The chain combines TRBV28 with TRBJ2-7; 10 nucleotides agree with TRBD2. The CDR3 runs 17 residues. The V segment lost 2 bases and the J segment 3 bases; nucleotides outside the gene matches: 10. Germline CDR1 reads MDHEN; CDR2 reads SYDVKM. CDR3 loop: CASSLMSGTSELYEQYF. CDR3 in DNA: TGTGCCAGCAGTTTAATGTCGGGGACTAGCGAACTCTACGAGCAGTACTTC.

Ten or more counts support this clonotype. The chain is built from TRBV9 and TRBJ2-1; 7 bases line up with TRBD1. This CDR3 has 13 residues. Germline assignment: CDR1 SGDLS and CDR2 YYNGEE. V dropped 3 bases and J dropped 14; count of bases not matched to a gene: 11. The CDR3 region has the DNA TGTGCCAGCAGCGCGACAGGGTGGAGCACCGAGTTCTTC. Its translation is CASSATGWSTEFF.

The CDR3 is CASSPRGISYEQYF. DNA of the CDR3: TGTGCCAGCAGTCCCCGAGGGATCTCCTACGAGCAGTACTTC. J is TRBJ2-7 and V is TRBV6-2 or TRBV6-3, with D tentatively TRBD2 (5 bases). V lost 5 bases to trimming and J lost 0 bases, with 11 bases between them. The germline V gene encodes CDR1 MNHEY and CDR2 SVGEGT. CDR3 length equals 14 residues.

V usage is TRBV7-3 and J usage is TRBJ1-2; D may be TRBD1 (5 bases). Trimming shortened V by 5 bases and J by 4 bases, and 17 bases separated the two germline ends. The CDR3 contains 15 residues. The germline gives CDR1 SGHTA, CDR2 FQGTGA. CDR3 amino acids: CASSPTGDGTYGYTF. DNA of the CDR3: TGTGCCAGCAGCCCGACTGGGGACGGGACCTATGGCTACACCTTC.

This clonotype was observed many times. The chain is built from TRBV20-1 and TRBJ2-2; D remains unclear. Trimming took off 6 bases at V and 3 bases at J, with 14 bases between the two ends. Germline-derived CDR1 and CDR2 are DFQATT and SNEGSKA (reference sequence). CDR3 length: 14 amino acids. The CDR3 loop is CSAIRAGYTGELFF. The CDR3, as DNA: TGCAGTGCCATCCGGGCAGGATACACCGGGGAGCTGTTTTTT.

This clonotype has a count of ten or more. This sequence joins TRBV14 and TRBJ2-7; a possible D gene is TRBD1 (5 bases). Looked up from germline, CDR1 is SGHDN and CDR2 is FVKESK. The CDR3 sequence is 14 residues long. Trimming removed 4 bases at V and 1 base at J, with 11 bases between. The chain's CDR3 is CASSRFQGSYEQYF. CDR3 DNA: TGTGCCAGCAGCCGTTTCCAGGGTTCCTACGAGCAGTACTTC.

Ten or more counts support this clonotype. The chain employs TRBV5-1 and TRBJ1-2; D uncertain. Trimming pared 3 bases from V and 0 bases from J, leaving 9 bases between. The length of the CDR3 is 14 residues. CDR1 is SGHRS and CDR2 is YFSETQ in the germline V gene. CDR3 nucleotide sequence: TGCGCCAGCAGCTGGGATGGGGCTAACTATGGCTACACCTTC. It yields the protein CASSWDGANYGYTF.

V and J are TRBV9 and TRBJ2-7; 8 bases line up with TRBD1. The germline gives CDR1 SGDLS, CDR2 YYNGEE. CDR3 length: 15 residues. Unmatched junction bases numbered 9, after V lost 4 bases and J lost 3 bases. CDR3 DNA sequence: TGTGCCAGCAGCCGTCTCGGGACAGGCGGCTACGAGCAGTACTTC. It yields the protein CASSRLGTGGYEQYF. Complete variable domain (other parts from reference TRBV9 and TRBJ2-7): DSGVTQTPKHLITATGQRVTLRCSPRSGDLSVYWYQQSLDQGLQFLIQYYNGEERAKGNILERFSAQQFPDLHSELNLSSLELGDSALYFCASSRLGTGGYEQYFGPGTRLTVT.

This clonotype was counted many times. The chain links TRBV2 to TRBJ2-7; 12 bases match TRBD2. Germline CDR1 is SNHLY and CDR2 is FYNNEI. V lost 6 bases and J lost 5; bases outside the gene matches: 11. The CDR3 loop spans 16 amino acids. CDR3 in amino acids: CASRPPLAGGQNEQYF. In DNA, the CDR3 is TGTGCCAGCAGACCTCCTCTAGCGGGAGGGCAGAACGAGCAGTACTTC.

In its sample, this clonotype was seen many times. V gene TRBV5-5 combines with J gene TRBJ1-5; D remains unclear. V gave up 4 bases and J gave up 6 bases, with 14 bases separating them. In germline, CDR1 is SGHKS, CDR2 YYEKEE (reference sequence). This CDR3 contains 14 residues. The CDR3 here is CASSNDPVGQPQHF. The CDR3 DNA follows: TGTGCCAGCAGCAACGACCCGGTGGGTCAGCCCCAGCATTTT.

This clonotype was recorded at least ten times. The chain links TRBV12-3 or TRBV12-4 to TRBJ1-3; D might be TRBD1 (6 bases). This CDR3 has 14 residues. Trimming left V 5 bases short and J 3 bases short, with 11 bases between. For the CDR3, the DNA is TGTGCCAGCAGTCAACAGGGAGTTGGAAACACCATATATTTT. Its protein is CASSQQGVGNTIYF.

This clonotype was seen many times. This chain links TRBV20-1 with TRBJ1-4; no clear D. The length of the CDR3 is 16 residues. V was trimmed by 6 bases and J by 0 bases, leaving 17 bases between them. Germline CDR1 reads DFQATT; CDR2 reads SNEGSKA (reference sequence). Written as DNA, the CDR3 is TGCAGTGCCGAAGGGTTAGGGCTGGCAACTAATGAAAAACTGTTTTTT. It specifies CSAEGLGLATNEKLFF.

A few counts support this clonotype. CDR3 DNA: TGCGCCAGCAGCTTTACTCTAGCGGGAGGCTCCGGGGGCACAGATACGCAGTATTTT. This encodes CASSFTLAGGSGGTDTQYF. The rearrangement links TRBV5-1 to TRBJ2-3, with 11 bases lining up with TRBD2. Germline values: CDR1 SGHRS, CDR2 YFSETQ. This CDR3 spans 19 amino acids. Trimming removed 2 bases from V and 1 base from J; junction bases left unmatched: 12.

There are a few counts of this clonotype. The rearrangement links TRBV7-9 to TRBJ1-4, with a tentative D call TRBD1 (6 bases). Germline V gene sequence: CDR1 SEHNR, CDR2 FQNEAQ (reference sequence). V lost 1 base and J lost 2, with 17 bases in between. This CDR3 region has 18 residues. CDR3 sequence reads: CASSLGLTGTNTNEKLFF. The CDR3 DNA sequence: TGTGCCAGCAGCTTAGGCCTCACCGGGACAAACACTAATGAAAAACTGTTTTTT.

This clonotype was recorded a few times. The CDR3 here is CASRTTQGSGKLFF. CDR3 DNA: TGTGCCAGCAGGACCACACAGGGTTCCGGAAAACTGTTTTTT. The chain couples TRBV6-6 to TRBJ1-4; a possible D gene is TRBD1 (6 bases). The CDR3 is 14 residues long. CDR1 and CDR2 (germline): MNHNY, SVGAGI (reference sequence). V shed 6 bases and J shed 10 bases, with 18 bases lying between them.

This clonotype was seen more than once but under ten times. The chain has TRBV5-1 and TRBJ1-6; the D is unclear. CDR3 length: 16 residues. V lost 2 bases, J lost 12 bases, and 21 bases lay in between. Per germline, CDR1 SGHRS and CDR2 YFSETQ. The CDR3 DNA sequence: TGCGCCAGCAGCTTTAGGCTTTCCGTTCCGCGGGGACCCCTCCACTTT. Protein: CASSFRLSVPRGPLHF.

The sample holds many counts of this clonotype. The chain carries TRBV6-6 and TRBJ2-7, with TRBD1 identical over 11 bases. CDR1 and CDR2 (germline): MNHNY, SVGAGI (reference sequence). CDR3 size: 15 residues. V was clipped by 5 bases and J by 5 bases; unmatched bases: 8. In DNA form, the CDR3 reads TGTGCCAGCAGTGCCCCGGGACAGGGGGACCACGAGCAGTACTTC. Translating gives CASSAPGQGDHEQYF.

This clonotype was seen more than once but under ten times. The chain recombines TRBV3-1 with TRBJ2-7; 11 bases line up with TRBD2. J gave up 4 bases and V 4 bases, and 3 bases lay outside the gene matches. The CDR3 is made up of 14 amino acids. The germline V gene has CDR1 LGHDT and CDR2 YNNKEL (reference sequence). CDR3: CASSPSGRQYEQYF. In nucleotides, the CDR3 is TGTGCCAGCAGCCCTAGCGGGAGGCAGTACGAGCAGTACTTC.

The gene calls are TRBV28 and TRBJ1-5; D is ambiguous. The ends were cut back, 4 bases at V and 4 bases at J, with 11 bases in the middle. Per the germline V gene, CDR1 is MDHEN and CDR2 is SYDVKM. This CDR3 comprises 14 residues. As DNA, the CDR3 is TGTGCCAGCAGTTGGATGCGGTCTAATCAGCCCCAGCATTTT. Its translation is CASSWMRSNQPQHF. The complete variable domain, with remaining parts taken from reference TRBV28 and TRBJ1-5, reads DVKVTQSSRYLVKRTGEKVFLECVQDMDHENMFWYRQDPGLGLRLIYFSYDVKMKEKGDIPEGYSVSREKKERFSLILESASTNQTSMYLCASSWMRSNQPQHFGDGTRLSIL.

The rearrangement joins TRBV5-1 to TRBJ1-1, with unresolved D. Germline V CDR1 and CDR2: SGHRS, YFSETQ. The CDR3 sequence is 13 residues long. V was cut by 2 bases and J by 1 base, with 6 bases left in between. CDR3 region: CASSFEGNTEAFF. CDR3 nucleotides: TGCGCCAGCAGCTTTGAAGGGAACACTGAAGCTTTCTTT.

At least ten counts were recorded for this clonotype. The chain uses TRBV10-2 and TRBJ1-1; tentatively, D is TRBD1 (6 bases). The CDR3 contains 19 residues. Between the trimmed V and J ends, which lost 0 bases and 1 base, there was a span of 21 bases. Germline-derived CDR1 and CDR2 are WSHSY and SAAADI. The CDR3 DNA reads as TGCGCCAGCAGTGAGTCCGGGTCAGGCAACCTAGGGGGGAACACTGAAGCTTTCTTT. It encodes CASSESGSGNLGGNTEAFF.

In its sample, this clonotype was seen many times. V usage is TRBV7-3 and J usage is TRBJ2-3; 10 nucleotides agree with TRBD1. CDR3 length equals 14 residues. Losses at the gene ends were 5 bases for V and 3 bases for J; bases not matched to a gene: 2. Germline CDR1 SGHTA, CDR2 FQGTGA. The CDR3 protein is CASSRGQGTDTQYF. For the CDR3, the DNA is TGTGCCAGCAGCCGGGGACAGGGGACAGATACGCAGTATTTT.

The sample holds many counts of this clonotype. The chain has TRBV30 and TRBJ2-7; 14 bases map to TRBD2. Unmatched junction bases numbered 9, after V lost 2 bases and J lost 9 bases. CDR3 length: 15 amino acids. Germline V gene data show CDR1 as GTSNPN and CDR2 as SVGIG (reference sequence). CDR3 sequence (DNA): TGTGCCTGGAGTCCTCCGGGACTAGCGGGAGAAAGGCAGTACTTC. This codes for CAWSPPGLAGERQYF.

This chain links TRBV29-1 with TRBJ2-2; D not resolved. The CDR3 covers 14 residues. Germline V gene data show CDR1 as SQVTM and CDR2 as ANQGSEA. Trimming cost V 0 bases and J 0 bases, with 5 bases left between them. CDR3 region: CSVEDLANTGELFF. DNA for the CDR3: TGCAGCGTTGAAGACCTCGCGAACACCGGGGAGCTGTTTTTT.

This clonotype was counted only a few times. The chain links TRBV14 to TRBJ2-1, with unresolved D. Trimming shortened V by 5 bases and J by 4 bases, and 15 bases separated the two germline ends. The germline V gene encodes CDR1 SGHDN and CDR2 FVKESK. This CDR3 has 15 amino acids. The CDR3 loop is CASSKLGQAYNEQFF. The CDR3, as DNA: TGTGCCAGCAGCAAACTTGGGCAAGCATACAATGAGCAGTTCTTC. The full variable domain, in which reference TRBV14 and TRBJ2-1 provide the parts outside the CDR3, is EAGVTQFPSHSVIEKGQTVTLRCDPISGHDNLYWYRRVMGKEIKFLLHFVKESKQDESGMPNNRFLAERTGGTYSTLKVQPAELEDSGVYFCASSKLGQAYNEQFFGPGTRLTVL.

The J gene is TRBJ2-1, the V gene TRBV9; 7 nucleotides agree with TRBD1. After removal of 0 bases from V and 7 bases from J, the junction contained 10 bases not matched to a gene. There are 16 residues in the CDR3. Per germline, CDR1 SGDLS and CDR2 YYNGEE. CDR3 nucleotides: TGTGCCAGCAGCGTAGGCAGTGTAGGGGGCTATAATGAGCAGTTCTTC. This translates into CASSVGSVGGYNEQFF.

In this sample, this clonotype turned up many times. The CDR3 DNA reads TGTGCCAGCAGCCCGAACCCAGGGGGCATATCAGATACGCAGTATTTT. This codes for CASSPNPGGISDTQYF. The gene calls are TRBV7-6 and TRBJ2-3; 8 positions agree with TRBD1. With V trimmed by 5 bases and J by 4 bases, 11 bases remained unmatched. Germline CDR1 and CDR2: SGHVS and FNYEAQ. The CDR3 is 16 residues long.